Each of the 32 T cell receptor beta chains below was sequenced from the same sample in a study of T cell repertoires in cytomegalovirus infection. One entry per CDR3 protein results from TCRdb running MiXCR on the reads. The sample consists of some 700,000 distinct CDR3 sequences, roughly 36% of them appearing once. The sample consisted of PBMCs. Source of these receptors: a human donor in good health (CMV status not recorded). Some clones in this sample may be carry-over from other donors' samples.

This clonotype was recorded at least ten times. The chain uses TRBV5-1 and TRBJ2-3; 10 positions match TRBD1. The V gene end was trimmed by 0 bases and the J gene end by 1 base; junction bases not matched to a gene: 2. The germline V gene has CDR1 SGHRS and CDR2 YFSETQ. This CDR3 spans 16 amino acids. CDR3 bases: TGCGCCAGCAGCTTGGCCGGGACAGGGGGCACAGATACGCAGTATTTT. Protein product: CASSLAGTGGTDTQYF.

This clonotype has just a few counts. The chain has TRBV24-1 and TRBJ2-3, with a tentative D call TRBD1 (5 bases). V lost 1 base and J 3 bases, leaving 10 bases between the germline ends. Germline CDR1 and CDR2: KGHDR and SFDVKD. This CDR3 region has 15 residues. The CDR3 here is CATSDFPRATDTQYF. The CDR3 DNA reads TGTGCCACCAGTGATTTTCCCAGGGCGACAGATACGCAGTATTTT.

As regards this clonotype: The junction and the germline gene differ at one end; a read error may be behind it. The rearrangement links TRBV7-2 to TRBJ2-3, with D tentatively TRBD2 (5 bases). This CDR3 contains 14 residues. Germline V gene lookup returns CDR1 SGHTA and CDR2 FQGNSA. This CDR3 is CARSLESWGDTQVF. CDR3 sequence (DNA): TGTGCCAGAAGCTTAGAGTCATGGGGAGATACGCAGGTTTTT. Based on the CDR3 plus reference TRBV7-2 and TRBJ2-3, the full variable domain is GAGVSQSPSNKVTEKGKDVELRCDPISGHTALYWYRQSLGQGLEFLIYFQGNSAPDKSGLPSDRFSAERTGGSVSTLTIQRTQQEDSAVYLCARSLESWGDTQVFGPGTRLTVL.

The chain couples TRBV7-9 to TRBJ2-3; D unresolved. V was trimmed by 6 bases and J by 0 bases, leaving 16 bases between them. Germline-derived CDR1 and CDR2 are SEHNR and FQNEAQ (reference sequence). This CDR3 has 16 residues. In DNA form, the CDR3 reads TGTGCCAGCAGTCCCTGGGTACGGATTAGCACAGATACGCAGTATTTT. Translated: CASSPWVRISTDTQYF. Using reference TRBV7-9 and TRBJ2-3 for the parts outside the CDR3, the full variable domain is DTGVSQNPRHKITKRGQNVTFRCDPISEHNRLYWYRQTLGQGPEFLTYFQNEAQLEKSRLLSDRFSAERPKGSFSTLEIQRTEQGDSAMYLCASSPWVRISTDTQYFGPGTRLTVL.

This clonotype has just a few counts. This chain uses TRBV19 with TRBJ1-5; D is perhaps TRBD1 (5 bases). The CDR3 spans 15 residues. Looked up from germline, CDR1 is LNHDA and CDR2 is SQIVND (reference sequence). Deletions cut 3 bases from V and 2 bases from J, with 11 bases between. CDR3 coding DNA: TGTGCCAGTAGTATGGGGGGTTCCGGCAATCAGCCCCAGCATTTT. Protein sequence: CASSMGGSGNQPQHF. Full variable domain (rest looked up from reference TRBV19 and TRBJ1-5): DGGITQSPKYLFRKEGQNVTLSCEQNLNHDAMYWYRQDPGQGLRLIYYSQIVNDFQKGDIAEGYSVSREKKESFPLTVTSAQKNPTAFYLCASSMGGSGNQPQHFGDGTRLSIL.

The chain couples TRBV12-3 or TRBV12-4 to TRBJ1-2; 9 bases fit TRBD1. There are 16 residues in the CDR3. Unmatched junction bases numbered 14, after V lost 5 bases and J lost 7 bases. The CDR3 region has the DNA TGTGCCAGCAGTCTCTCTCCGGGACAGGGCTTGTTTGGCTACACCTTC. Encoded protein: CASSLSPGQGLFGYTF.

This clonotype was picked up a small number of times. The chain uses TRBV19 and TRBJ1-2; the D gene is possibly TRBD1 (5 bases). Germline V gene sequence: CDR1 LNHDA, CDR2 SQIVND (reference sequence). V was cut by 7 bases and J by 4 bases, with 22 bases left in between. The CDR3 spans 16 residues. CDR3 nucleotides: TGTGCCAGTAACCACCGTACGACGGGGGGAAGCTATGGCTACACCTTC. As protein: CASNHRTTGGSYGYTF.

The chain is built from TRBV10-3 and TRBJ2-3; 8 bases agree with TRBD1. The V gene's germline CDR1 is ENHRY and CDR2 SYGVKD. This CDR3 has 15 residues. V was pared by 3 bases and J by 7 bases, with 9 bases of the junction left unmatched. The CDR3 DNA reads as TGTGCCATCAGTGATGGGACAGGACTTCGGAATACGCAGTATTTT. It encodes CAISDGTGLRNTQYF.

This chain uses TRBV29-1 with TRBJ1-3; D unresolved. Trimming took 6 bases from V and 0 from J, leaving 9 bases between them. Germline V gene data show CDR1 as SQVTM and CDR2 as ANQGSEA. This CDR3 has 13 residues. The CDR3 DNA reads TGCAGCGTAGCCCGGGGCTCTGGAAACACCATATATTTT. It encodes CSVARGSGNTIYF.

About this clonotype itself: At one end the junction does not follow the germline gene, possibly because of a read error. The CDR3 region has the DNA TGTGCCAGAAGCTTAGATGGACAGGGTGAAGCTTTCTTT. It translates to CARSLDGQGEAFF. V is TRBV7-2 and J is TRBJ1-1; 8 bases agree with TRBD1. The CDR3 is 13 amino acids. Germline values: CDR1 SGHTA, CDR2 FQGNSA.

Worth noting for this clonotype: A much larger clone differs from this one at a single base, so this may be a read error. The genes are TRBV27 and TRBJ2-1; a possible D gene is TRBD2 (5 bases). CDR1 and CDR2 from the germline V gene are MNHEY and SMNVEV (reference sequence). V lost 5 bases and J lost 3, with 17 bases in between. The CDR3 runs to 16 residues. The CDR3 bases are TGTGCCAGCAGTGCCTTGCCGTCGGGGAACTACAATGAGCAGTTCTTC. Its translation: CASSALPSGNYNEQFF.

About this clonotype: At one end, the junction sequence differs from germline, possibly due to a read error. This chain links TRBV4-2 with TRBJ1-5, with no clear D. Germline-derived CDR1 and CDR2 are LGHNA and YNFKEQ. The CDR3 totals 17 residues. This chain's CDR3 is CASSQESHTRSNQPQNF. The DNA of the CDR3 is TGTGCCAGCAGCCAAGAGTCACACACTCGTAGCAATCAGCCCCAGAATTTT.

This clonotype has only a few counts. The chain combines TRBV6-1 with TRBJ2-3; TRBD1 aligns across 7 bases. V trimming: 8 bases; J trimming: 2 bases; junction bases outside the gene matches: 4. This CDR3 has 13 residues. Per the germline V gene, CDR1 is MNHNS and CDR2 is SASEGT. Here the CDR3 DNA reads TGTGCCAGCGCTGACAGGGTCACAGATACGCAGTATTTT. This translates into CASADRVTDTQYF.

A few counts support this clonotype. The J gene is TRBJ1-1, the V gene TRBV7-8; D is perhaps TRBD1 (5 bases). V shed 0 bases and J shed 4 bases, with 12 bases lying between them. Germline CDR1 reads SGHVS; CDR2 reads FQNEAQ. CDR3 length: 15 residues. DNA for the CDR3: TGTGCCAGCAGCTTAGCGGGGGGTAGAGCCACTGAAGCTTTCTTT. Its protein is CASSLAGGRATEAFF.

The chain carries TRBV6-1 and TRBJ2-5; tentatively, D is TRBD1 (5 bases). The CDR3 has 15 residues. The V gene's germline CDR1 is MNHNS and CDR2 SASEGT. V lost 0 bases and J 3 bases, leaving 11 bases between the germline ends. The CDR3 DNA sequence: TGTGCCAGCAGTGAAGCCCCAGGGCTGGAAGAGACCCAGTACTTC. Translation gives CASSEAPGLEETQYF.

This clonotype has only a few counts. The genes are TRBV28 and TRBJ1-1; unclear D gene. CDR3 size: 15 residues. Germline CDR1 is MDHEN and CDR2 is SYDVKM. The V end lost 2 bases, the J end lost 6 bases, and 16 bases lay between the germline ends. The CDR3 region has the DNA TGTGCCAGCAGTTTAACCGCTTCCCTTGGGCCTGAAGCTTTCTTT. As protein: CASSLTASLGPEAFF. The whole variable domain, remainder taken from reference TRBV28 and TRBJ1-1, is DVKVTQSSRYLVKRTGEKVFLECVQDMDHENMFWYRQDPGLGLRLIYFSYDVKMKEKGDIPEGYSVSREKKERFSLILESASTNQTSMYLCASSLTASLGPEAFFGQGTRLTVV.

The gene calls are TRBV7-9 and TRBJ1-1, with D uncertain. Germline lookup yields CDR1 SEHNR and CDR2 FQNEAQ (reference sequence). This CDR3 contains 14 residues. The germline V and J ends were trimmed by 3 bases and 2 bases, with 10 bases remaining between them. The CDR3 DNA is TGTGCCAGCAGCTTCTCCCGAGGCAACACTGAAGCTTTCTTT. This sequence encodes CASSFSRGNTEAFF.

The gene calls are TRBV12-3 or TRBV12-4 and TRBJ2-1, with D uncertain. The CDR3 is 20 amino acids. Trimming left V 3 bases short and J 2 bases short, with 26 bases between. DNA of the CDR3: TGTGCCAGCAGTTTTACGGGTAGGATCGGCACCCGCTATCCCTACAATGAGCAGTTCTTC. Translated, it gives CASSFTGRIGTRYPYNEQFF.

This clonotype has a count of ten or more. The chain couples TRBV28 to TRBJ1-6; 10 nucleotides agree with TRBD1. This CDR3 contains 13 residues. Germline V lookup: CDR1 MDHEN, CDR2 SYDVKM. The V gene end was trimmed by 3 bases and the J gene end by 15 bases; junction bases not matched to a gene: 5. CDR3 protein: CASSLRDRGGLHF. For the CDR3, the DNA is TGTGCCAGCAGTTTGAGGGACAGGGGTGGCCTCCACTTT.

This clonotype was detected many times. The chain carries TRBV7-2 and TRBJ2-1; D unresolved. Germline-derived CDR1 and CDR2 are SGHTA and FQGNSA. The CDR3 contains 15 residues. V was shortened by 3 bases and J by 8 bases, with 17 bases between the two germline ends. The CDR3 loop is CASSFPHLSSDEQFF. The DNA for the CDR3 is TGTGCCAGCAGCTTTCCCCACCTCAGTTCGGATGAGCAGTTCTTC.

This rearrangement joins TRBV20-1 to TRBJ2-7, with TRBD1 matching 8 bases. The germline CDR1 and CDR2 sequences are DFQATT and SNEGSKA (reference sequence). CDR3 length: 13 residues. The V and J ends lost 6 bases and 3 bases, in that order; junction bases with no gene match: 7. The CDR3 DNA reads TGCAGTGCCAGGACAGGGACTTACTACGAGCAGTACTTC. Protein: CSARTGTYYEQYF.

Notes on this clonotype: A much larger clone differs by one base, so this may be a read error. The genes are TRBV7-4 and TRBJ2-1, with D possibly matching TRBD2 (5 bases). CDR1 SGHVT and CDR2 SQSDAQ come from the germline V gene. The CDR3 spans 13 residues. The DNA of the CDR3 is TGTGCCTCCGGGGTCTTGCGGTACAAGGAGCAGTTCTTC. This translates into CASGVLRYKEQFF.

In this sample, this clonotype turned up a few times. The CDR3 DNA reads TGTGCCAGCAGCCCCACCACAGGGGGCGCTTTGGAAGCTTTCTTT. Translated, it gives CASSPTTGGALEAFF. The chain employs TRBV7-2 and TRBJ1-1; 9 positions agree with TRBD1. Trimming cost V 5 bases and J 8 bases; bases outside gene matches: 12. The CDR3 runs 15 residues. Germline V gives CDR1 SGHTA, CDR2 FQGNSA.

This clonotype was counted between two and nine times. The genes are TRBV6-5 and TRBJ1-5; D is undetermined. The CDR3 runs 14 residues. V lost 6 bases to trimming and J lost 4 bases, with 13 bases between them. Germline assignment: CDR1 MNHEY and CDR2 SVGAGI. For the CDR3, the DNA is TGTGCCAGCAGCTACCTCGGGGTGAATCAGCCCCAGCATTTT. Translation: CASSYLGVNQPQHF.

This clonotype has more than one count but fewer than ten. The V gene is TRBV7-3, the J gene TRBJ2-5; no definite D call. In germline, CDR1 is SGHTA, CDR2 FQGTGA. This CDR3 region has 14 residues. The V end was cut by 5 bases, the J end by 5 bases, with 15 bases between. The CDR3 region has the DNA TGTGCCAGCAGCCTCAGTGGGCCCTGGGAGACCCAGTACTTC. Its protein is CASSLSGPWETQYF.

The chain couples TRBV10-3 to TRBJ2-7; 7 bases line up with TRBD2. J gave up 4 bases and V 4 bases, and 1 base lay outside the gene matches. This CDR3 contains 12 residues. Germline loops: CDR1 ENHRY, CDR2 SYGVKD. The CDR3 protein is CAISGGSYEQYF. CDR3 sequence (DNA): TGTGCCATCAGTGGCGGGAGTTACGAGCAGTACTTC.

The rearrangement links TRBV27 to TRBJ2-1, with 11 bases fitting TRBD2. This CDR3 has 17 amino acids. Germline V gives CDR1 MNHEY, CDR2 SMNVEV (reference sequence). The J segment lost 7 bases and the V segment lost 5 bases, leaving 13 bases of the junction unmatched. CDR3: CASSPRLAGSLPNEQFF. For the CDR3, the DNA is TGTGCCAGCAGTCCAAGACTAGCGGGAAGTTTACCAAATGAGCAGTTCTTC.

V and J are TRBV7-2 and TRBJ2-5; D is possibly TRBD1 or TRBD2 (6 bases each). The length of the CDR3 is 15 residues. V was clipped by 1 base and J by 3 bases, with 12 bases between them. From germline, CDR1 is SGHTA and CDR2 FQGNSA. The CDR3 is CASSLGGTLKETQYF. CDR3 in DNA: TGTGCCAGCAGCTTAGGCGGGACACTGAAAGAGACCCAGTACTTC.

The J gene is TRBJ2-7, the V gene TRBV19; 9 nucleotides match TRBD2. The CDR3 contains 14 residues. Trimming removed 5 bases from V and 4 bases from J; junction bases left unmatched: 6. The germline gives CDR1 LNHDA, CDR2 SQIVND (reference sequence). The CDR3: CASSFSGRGYEQYF. The CDR3 DNA sequence: TGTGCCAGTAGTTTTAGCGGGAGAGGGTACGAGCAGTACTTC.

This clonotype turned up a few times. V gene TRBV19 combines with J gene TRBJ1-5, with 7 bases matching TRBD1. CDR3 length: 12 residues. Losses at the gene ends were 6 bases for V and 6 bases for J; bases not matched to a gene: 2. Germline V gene data show CDR1 as LNHDA and CDR2 as SQIVND (reference sequence). The CDR3 here is CASSRQGQPQHF. The CDR3 DNA is TGTGCCAGTAGCCGACAGGGTCAGCCCCAGCATTTT.

This clonotype was seen only a few times. The V gene is TRBV7-2, the J gene TRBJ1-1; TRBD1 matches at 8 bases. The CDR3 extends over 17 amino acids. The V and J ends lost 5 bases and 0 bases, in that order; junction bases with no gene match: 11. Germline V CDR1 and CDR2: SGHTA, FQGNSA. The CDR3: CASSPGQGRMMNTEAFF. CDR3 in DNA: TGTGCCAGCAGCCCCGGACAGGGACGAATGATGAACACTGAAGCTTTCTTT.

The chain employs TRBV29-1 and TRBJ1-4; TRBD1 agrees at 7 bases. The length of the CDR3 is 12 residues. V was clipped by 7 bases and J by 5 bases; unmatched bases: 4. Germline V gene sequence: CDR1 SQVTM, CDR2 ANQGSEA. The CDR3 loop is CSAGQQNEKLFF. Here the CDR3 DNA reads TGCAGCGCGGGACAGCAGAATGAAAAACTGTTTTTT.